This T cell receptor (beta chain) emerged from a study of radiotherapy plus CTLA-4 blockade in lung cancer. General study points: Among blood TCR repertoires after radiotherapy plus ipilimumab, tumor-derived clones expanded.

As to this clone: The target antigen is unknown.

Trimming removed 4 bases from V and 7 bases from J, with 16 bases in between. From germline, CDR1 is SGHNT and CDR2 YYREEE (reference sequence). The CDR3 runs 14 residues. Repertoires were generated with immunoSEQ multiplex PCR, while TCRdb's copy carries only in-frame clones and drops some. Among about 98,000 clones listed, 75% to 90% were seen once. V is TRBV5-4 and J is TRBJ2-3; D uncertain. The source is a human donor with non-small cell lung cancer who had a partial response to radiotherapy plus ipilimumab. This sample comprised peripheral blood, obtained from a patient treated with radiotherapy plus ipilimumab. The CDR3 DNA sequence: TGTGCCAGCAGCCTTTCGGGTGTTTCAAATACGCAGTATTTT. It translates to CASSLSGVSNTQYF.